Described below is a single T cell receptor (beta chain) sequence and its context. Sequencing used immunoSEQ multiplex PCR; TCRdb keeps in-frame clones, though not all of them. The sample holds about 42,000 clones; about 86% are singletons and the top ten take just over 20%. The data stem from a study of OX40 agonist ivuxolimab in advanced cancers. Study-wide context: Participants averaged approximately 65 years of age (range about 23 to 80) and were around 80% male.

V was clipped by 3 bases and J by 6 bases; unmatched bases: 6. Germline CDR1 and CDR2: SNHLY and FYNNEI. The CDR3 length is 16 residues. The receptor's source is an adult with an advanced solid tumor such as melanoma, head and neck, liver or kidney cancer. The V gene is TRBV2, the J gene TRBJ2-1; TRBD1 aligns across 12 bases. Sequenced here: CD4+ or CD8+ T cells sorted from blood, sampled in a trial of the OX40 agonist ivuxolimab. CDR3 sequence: CASSEGQGAPTNEQFF. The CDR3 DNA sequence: TGTGCCAGCAGTGAGGGACAGGGGGCCCCCACCAATGAGCAGTTCTTC.